Only a few counts were recorded for the clone carrying this TCR beta chain. What it binds is unknown. Germline V gene data show CDR1 as LNHDA and CDR2 as SQIVND (reference sequence). The CDR3 totals 14 residues. The trim removed 6 bases at V and 4 bases at J, leaving 7 bases unmatched. TCRdb keeps only in-frame clones here, not all; method: immunoSEQ multiplex PCR. The sample consists of some 1 million clones, about 76% of them appearing once. The sample is drawn from a study of shared clonotypes between healthy human individuals. The study's findings and limits: Few donors restricted represented genetic and exposure-history diversity. Naive CD4 clonotypes were shared across a handful of donors at roughly 5.3%. All-four-donor shared clonotypes had higher generation probabilities than non-shared clonotypes did. As a rule, naive subsets had a larger estimated richness than memory subsets.

Sequences were obtained from memory CD4+ T cells sorted from blood. The subset was: CD45RA-negative fraction. The sequence came from a man between 18 and 29 years old in good health. J is TRBJ2-5 and V is TRBV19; 8 nucleotides agree with TRBD1. CDR3 residues: CASRRGQGGETQYF. Here the CDR3 DNA reads TGTGCCAGTAGGAGAGGACAGGGAGGAGAGACCCAGTACTTC.